This passage covers 22 T cell receptor beta chains from one sample sequenced in a study of OX40 agonist ivuxolimab in advanced cancers. The protocol was immunoSEQ multiplex PCR, while the TCRdb copy is restricted to in-frame clones and leaves out a portion. The profile shows about 19,000 clones, 68% of them singletons. This sample comprised CD4+ or CD8+ T cells sorted from blood, obtained in a trial of the OX40 agonist ivuxolimab. Source of these receptors: an adult with an advanced solid tumor such as melanoma, head and neck, liver or kidney cancer.

The chain couples TRBV25-1 to TRBJ2-7; TRBD2 is a possible D gene (5 bases). CDR1 MGHDK and CDR2 SYGVNS come from the germline V gene. V lost 3 bases and J lost 2, with 11 bases in between. This CDR3 comprises 14 residues. The CDR3: CASSEAGAAYEQYF. CDR3 nucleotide sequence: TGTGCCAGCAGTGAGGCGGGCGCCGCCTACGAGCAGTACTTC.

This clone was seen a single time. The genes are TRBV6-1 and TRBJ2-1; no clear D. V lost 6 bases and J lost 4, with 4 bases in between. Germline V CDR1 and CDR2: MNHNS, SASEGT. There are 11 residues in the CDR3. CDR3 DNA: TGTGCCAGCAGCATATACAATGAGCAGTTCTTC. Amino acid sequence: CASSIYNEQFF.

The genes are TRBV7-9 and TRBJ2-7; a weak D match, TRBD2 (5 bases). CDR1 is SEHNR and CDR2 is FQNEAQ in the germline V gene (reference sequence). The CDR3 spans 17 residues. V lost 4 bases and J 0 bases, leaving 19 bases between the germline ends. This CDR3 is CASSYVGGGLSSYEQYF. The CDR3 region has the DNA TGTGCCAGCAGCTACGTTGGCGGCGGACTCAGCTCCTACGAGCAGTACTTC.

The chain uses TRBV5-6 and TRBJ2-7; 10 nucleotides match TRBD2. Germline loops: CDR1 SGHDT, CDR2 YYEEEE. The CDR3 runs 16 residues. The V segment lost 0 bases and the J segment 4 bases; nucleotides outside the gene matches: 7. The CDR3: CASSLGVGLALYEQYF. The CDR3 DNA reads TGTGCCAGCAGCTTGGGAGTGGGACTAGCGCTTTACGAGCAGTACTTC.

Here the CDR3 reads CASSLQGADTEAFF. DNA for the CDR3: TGTGCCAGCAGTTTACAGGGGGCGGACACTGAAGCTTTCTTT. The V call is TRBV27, the J call TRBJ1-1, with 8 bases matching TRBD1. Germline CDR1 and CDR2: MNHEY and SMNVEV (reference sequence). CDR3 length equals 14 residues. With V trimmed by 2 bases and J by 3 bases, 2 bases remained unmatched.

The CDR3 spells CASSYHGATNEKLFF. Here the CDR3 DNA reads TGTGCCAGCAGTTACCACGGGGCAACTAATGAAAAACTGTTTTTT. This rearrangement joins TRBV6-5 to TRBJ1-4, with D unresolved. Germline CDR1 is MNHEY and CDR2 is SVGAGI. The CDR3 runs 15 residues. Between the trimmed V and J ends, which lost 2 bases and 0 bases, there was a span of 7 bases.

This clone was picked up a small number of times. V and J are TRBV6-5 and TRBJ2-7; TRBD1 is a possible D gene (5 bases). The CDR3 spans 15 residues. The germline gives CDR1 MNHEY, CDR2 SVGAGI. Deletions cut 0 bases from V and 5 bases from J, with 14 bases between. CDR3 residues: CASSYSWGEAHEQYF. The DNA of the CDR3 is TGTGCCAGCAGTTACTCTTGGGGCGAGGCCCACGAGCAGTACTTC.

CDR3 DNA: TGTGCCAGCGCAAGTGGGCTAGCGGCCCACAATGAGCAGTTCTTC. Amino acids: CASASGLAAHNEQFF. The V call is TRBV27, the J call TRBJ2-1; TRBD2 matches at 7 bases. The CDR3 covers 15 residues. The V and J ends lost 8 bases and 5 bases, in that order; junction bases with no gene match: 12. Germline V lookup: CDR1 MNHEY, CDR2 SMNVEV (reference sequence).

The chain combines TRBV5-6 with TRBJ1-2; D is ambiguous. Germline loops: CDR1 SGHDT, CDR2 YYEEEE. CDR3 size: 16 residues. V was cut by 0 bases and J by 8 bases, with 20 bases left in between. CDR3 protein: CASSLGTRDGRNGYTF. The CDR3, as DNA: TGTGCCAGCAGCTTGGGTACGCGTGACGGTCGAAACGGCTACACCTTC.

This chain joins TRBV19 and TRBJ1-2; D gene uncertain. The germline V and J ends were trimmed by 2 bases and 5 bases, with 12 bases remaining between them. Germline lookup yields CDR1 LNHDA and CDR2 SQIVND (reference sequence). The length of the CDR3 is 14 residues. The CDR3 loop reads CASSIRAERYGYTF. CDR3 nucleotide sequence: TGTGCCAGTAGTATAAGGGCGGAGAGGTATGGCTACACCTTC.

This clone was found a few times. The V gene is TRBV6-5, the J gene TRBJ1-4; D uncertain. V was pared by 4 bases and J by 6 bases, with 9 bases between. This CDR3 contains 13 residues. Germline CDR1 reads MNHEY; CDR2 reads SVGAGI. CDR3: CASSSGRDEKLFF. CDR3 DNA: TGTGCCAGCAGTTCGGGGAGGGATGAAAAACTGTTTTTT.

The genes are TRBV27 and TRBJ1-2; D unclear. V shed 5 bases and J shed 3 bases, with 13 bases lying between them. The CDR3 has 14 amino acids. CDR1 is MNHEY, CDR2 SMNVEV, per germline (reference sequence). For the CDR3, the DNA is TGTGCCAGCAGTCTTTCTTCCGGCGACTATGGCTACACCTTC. It encodes CASSLSSGDYGYTF.

This clone ranks as large. The V call is TRBV28, the J call TRBJ1-5; TRBD1 might be the D (5 bases). Germline V gene data show CDR1 as MDHEN and CDR2 as SYDVKM. This CDR3 region has 16 residues. V lost 3 bases, J lost 5 bases, and 17 bases lay in between. The CDR3 sequence: CASSLRGRQYDQPQHF. DNA of the CDR3: TGTGCCAGCAGTTTGCGGGGGAGACAGTACGATCAGCCCCAGCATTTT.

The CDR3 bases are TGTGCCAGCACCGCTGGGTGGGGCGGAGTGAGGGAGCAGTACTTC. Amino acids: CASTAGWGGVREQYF. V gene TRBV7-8 combines with J gene TRBJ2-7, with D possibly matching TRBD1 (5 bases). The V gene lost 7 bases and the J gene lost 7 bases, with 23 bases spanning the gap. This CDR3 region has 15 residues. Looked up from germline, CDR1 is SGHVS and CDR2 is FQNEAQ. Filled out from reference TRBV7-8 and TRBJ2-7, the complete variable domain reads GAGVSQSPRYKVAKRGQDVALRCDPISGHVSLFWYQQALGQGPEFLTYFQNEAQLDKSGLPSDRFFAERPEGSVSTLKIQRTQQEDSAVYLCASTAGWGGVREQYFGPGTRLTVT.

The CDR3 protein is CASSYGGQGDLEQYF. As DNA, the CDR3 is TGTGCCAGCAGTTACGGAGGACAGGGGGATCTGGAGCAGTACTTC. The chain combines TRBV6-6 with TRBJ2-7, with 10 nucleotides matching TRBD1. V was pared by 2 bases and J by 7 bases, with 8 bases of the junction left unmatched. Germline V gene sequence: CDR1 MNHNY, CDR2 SVGAGI (reference sequence). The CDR3 is 15 amino acids.

The chain links TRBV28 to TRBJ1-5, with TRBD1 matching 7 bases. Germline assignment: CDR1 MDHEN and CDR2 SYDVKM. The J segment lost 1 base and the V segment lost 6 bases, leaving 6 bases of the junction unmatched. This CDR3 comprises 15 residues. The CDR3 DNA follows: TGTGCCAGCAGCCCACACAGGGGCAGCAATCAGCCCCAGCATTTT. This translates into CASSPHRGSNQPQHF. Full variable domain (rest looked up from reference TRBV28 and TRBJ1-5): DVKVTQSSRYLVKRTGEKVFLECVQDMDHENMFWYRQDPGLGLRLIYFSYDVKMKEKGDIPEGYSVSREKKERFSLILESASTNQTSMYLCASSPHRGSNQPQHFGDGTRLSIL.

V and J are TRBV18 and TRBJ2-2; D is unresolved. Germline CDR1 KGHSH, CDR2 LQKENI. The CDR3 is 15 amino acids. V gave up 3 bases and J gave up 4 bases, with 12 bases separating them. CDR3 in DNA: TGTGCCAGCTCACCGACACTCCTCCCCACCGGGGAGCTGTTTTTT. As protein: CASSPTLLPTGELFF.

The rearrangement links TRBV7-9 to TRBJ2-1, with D possibly matching TRBD2 (6 bases). The CDR3 has 13 residues. V was cut by 5 bases and J by 9 bases, with 14 bases left in between. CDR1 and CDR2 (germline): SEHNR, FQNEAQ (reference sequence). The CDR3 coding sequence is TGTGCCAGCAGCGCCGGGACTCTCCCTGAGCAGTTCTTC. This sequence encodes CASSAGTLPEQFF.

This clone has more than one count but fewer than ten. The identical CDR3 is also encoded by other nucleotide sequences in the sample. The chain couples TRBV13 to TRBJ2-7; tentative D call: TRBD1 (5 bases). CDR1 PRHDT and CDR2 FYEKMQ come from the germline V gene (reference sequence). V lost 8 bases and J lost 2, with 13 bases in between. CDR3 length equals 13 residues. CDR3 amino acids: CASSAGRTYEQYF. The CDR3 DNA follows: TGTGCCAGCTCGGCAGGGCGCACCTACGAGCAGTACTTC.

The rearrangement joins TRBV5-4 to TRBJ2-1, with TRBD1 identical over 8 bases. V lost 4 bases and J lost 6; bases outside the gene matches: 3. CDR3 length equals 13 residues. Looked up from germline, CDR1 is SGHNT and CDR2 is YYREEE (reference sequence). CDR3 DNA: TGTGCCAGCAGCCTAGGACAGGGCAATGAGCAGTTCTTC. It is translated as CASSLGQGNEQFF.

V is TRBV19 and J is TRBJ1-5; D ambiguous. From germline, CDR1 is LNHDA and CDR2 SQIVND (reference sequence). Trimming stripped 5 bases from V and 7 bases from J, with 15 bases between. The CDR3 runs to 14 residues. CDR3 amino acids: CASSLGLGGQPQHF. In nucleotides, the CDR3 is TGTGCCAGTAGTTTAGGGTTGGGAGGCCAGCCCCAGCATTTT.

This clone was picked up many times. Other DNA sequences in this specimen translate into the identical CDR3. This chain joins TRBV5-6 and TRBJ2-7; D gene unclear. The CDR3 spans 13 residues. The germline gives CDR1 SGHDT, CDR2 YYEEEE. The V and J ends lost 4 bases and 4 bases respectively, with 12 bases between them. The CDR3 DNA follows: TGTGCCAGCAGCCCCGGAGCCGATTACGAGCAGTACTTC. This translates into CASSPGADYEQYF.